This T cell receptor (beta chain) originates from a study of T cells expressing NK-cell markers. Study as a whole: Among the eight sequenced donors, seven tested HCMV-seropositive and one tested seronegative.

Following a re-call of the 5' RACE reads, TCRdb has one entry per CDR3 protein and lacks DNA. The sample includes 400,000 or so distinct CDR3 sequences. This CDR3 spans 17 amino acids. Germline V lookup: CDR1 MNHEY, CDR2 SVGEGT. The sample was blood T cells: a sorted CD56 or NKG2C T cell subset, CD4+ or CD8+ T cells, or bulk PBMC T cells (not recorded which). The J gene is TRBJ2-3, the V gene TRBV6-2 or TRBV6-3; TCRdb returns TRBD2, unconfirmable since there is no DNA. The origin of this receptor is a woman between 45 and 60 years old in good health. This CDR3 is CASSSSLGVGSTDTQYF.